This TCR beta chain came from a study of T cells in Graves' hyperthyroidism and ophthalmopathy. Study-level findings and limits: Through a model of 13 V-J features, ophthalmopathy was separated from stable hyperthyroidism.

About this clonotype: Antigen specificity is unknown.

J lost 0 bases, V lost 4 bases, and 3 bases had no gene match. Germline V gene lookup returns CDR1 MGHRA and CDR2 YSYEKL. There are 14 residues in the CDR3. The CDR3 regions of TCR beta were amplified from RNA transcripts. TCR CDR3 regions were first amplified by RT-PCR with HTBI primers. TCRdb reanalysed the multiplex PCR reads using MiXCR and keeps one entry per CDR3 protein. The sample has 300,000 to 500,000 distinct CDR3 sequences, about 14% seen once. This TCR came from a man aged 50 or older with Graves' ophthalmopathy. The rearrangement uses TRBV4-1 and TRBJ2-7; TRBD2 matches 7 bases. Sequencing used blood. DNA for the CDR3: TGCGCCAGCAGCCTCCGGGACTACTCCTACGAGCAGTACTTC. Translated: CASSLRDYSYEQYF.